This TCR beta chain originates from a study of CXCR3-negative and CXCR3-positive naive CD8 T cells. Study outcomes and limitations: CXCR3-positive naive cells had more hydrophobic TRB CDR3s than CXCR3-negative naive cells. Comparably high diversity marked both naive subsets, whereas memory CD8+ cells had much lower diversity.

CDR3 length: 16 amino acids. Germline CDR1 and CDR2: SGHRS and YFSETQ. The libraries of TRB cDNA were constructed through 5' RACE using UMI labels. TCRdb reworked the 5' RACE reads into one entry per CDR3 protein, no DNA. This table holds around 88,000 distinct CDR3 sequences. As to this clonotype: As yet, its antigen is unknown.

The source of this sequence is a human donor in good health. Some clones in this sample may be carry-over from other donors' samples. Sequencing used naive CXCR3+ CD8+ T cells from blood. Documented subset: CD45RO-CCR7+CD27+CD95- naive CD8+ T cells expressing CXCR3 (TNR3+). V is TRBV5-1 and J is TRBJ2-7; absent DNA, TCRdb's TRBD1 call cannot be checked. The CDR3 loop is CASSTIRQGANYEQYF.